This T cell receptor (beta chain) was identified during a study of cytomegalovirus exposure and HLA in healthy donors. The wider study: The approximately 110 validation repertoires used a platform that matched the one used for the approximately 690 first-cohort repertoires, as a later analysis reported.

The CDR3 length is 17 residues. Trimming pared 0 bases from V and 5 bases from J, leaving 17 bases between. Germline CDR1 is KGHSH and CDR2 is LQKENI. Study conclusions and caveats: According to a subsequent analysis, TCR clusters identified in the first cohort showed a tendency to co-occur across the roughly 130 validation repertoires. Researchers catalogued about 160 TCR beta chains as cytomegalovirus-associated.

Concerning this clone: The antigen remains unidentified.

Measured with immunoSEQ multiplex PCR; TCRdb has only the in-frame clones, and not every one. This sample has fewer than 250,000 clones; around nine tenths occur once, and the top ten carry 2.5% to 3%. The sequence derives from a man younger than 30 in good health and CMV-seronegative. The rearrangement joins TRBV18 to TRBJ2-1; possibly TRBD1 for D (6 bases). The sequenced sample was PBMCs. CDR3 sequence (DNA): TGTGCCAGCTCACCACCGATTTTCGAGACAGGCAACAATGAGCAGTTCTTC. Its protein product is CASSPPIFETGNNEQFF. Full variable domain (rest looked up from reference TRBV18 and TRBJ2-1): NAGVMQNPRHLVRRRGQEARLRCSPMKGHSHVYWYRQLPEEGLKFMVYLQKENIIDESGMPKERFSAEFPKEGPSILRIQQVVRGDSAAYFCASSPPIFETGNNEQFFGPGTRLTVL.